This is a list of T cell receptor beta chains from one sample in a study of T cell responses to AZD1222 COVID-19 vaccine. TCRdb keeps only in-frame clones here, not all; method: immunoSEQ multiplex PCR. The table has about 53,000 clones, about nine tenths seen once. Sequenced material: peripheral blood, taken 28 days after the second AZD1222 dose. Receptors were obtained from an adult who received the AZD1222 COVID-19 vaccine. Both conserved end residues are part of each CDR3. D genes are given only for firm matches. Part of the rows lack a size; the others show once, few, many or a class for expanded clones.

j_call | v_call | clone_size | d_call | cdr3_nt | cdr3_aa
TRBJ1-2 | TRBV5-1 | few | TRBD1 | TGCGCCAGCAGCTTGGGACAGGGGGCGCGATCCTATGGCTACACCTTC | CASSLGQGARSYGYTF
TRBJ2-2 | TRBV19 | once | TRBD1 | TGTGCCAGTAGTATTGGACAGGGAGCCGGGGAGCTGTTTTTT | CASSIGQGAGELFF
TRBJ1-2 | TRBV9 | NA | NA | TGTGCCAGCACCCGACAAGGGATCTATGGCTACACCTTC | CASTRQGIYGYTF
TRBJ2-3 | TRBV24-1 | NA | TRBD2 | TGTGCCACCAGTGATTACAAGCGGGAGAGGACAGATACGCAGTATTTT | CATSDYKRERTDTQYF
TRBJ2-5 | TRBV24-1 | NA | NA | TGTGCCACCAGTGTCCCGCCCGGGGGGCCCCAAGAGACCCAGTACTTC | CATSVPPGGPQETQYF
TRBJ2-1 | TRBV24-1 | NA | NA | TGTGCCACCGGACGGTCCTACAATGAGCAGTTCTTC | CATGRSYNEQFF
TRBJ1-4 | TRBV4-1 | NA | NA | TGCGCCAGCAGCCAAGACAGGGGCCGAAAACTGTTTTTT | CASSQDRGRKLFF
TRBJ1-5 | TRBV6-5 | NA | TRBD1 | TGTGCCAGCAGCCGGGACAGAGATCAGCCCCAGCATTTT | CASSRDRDQPQHF
TRBJ1-6 | TRBV7-2 | once | NA | TGTGCCAGCAGCTTAACGGGGGCGTTCTATAATTCACCCCTCCACTTT | CASSLTGAFYNSPLHF
TRBJ2-1 | TRBV18 | once | NA | TGTGCCAGCTCACCACTTCCGGGGGACAATGAGCAGTTCTTC | CASSPLPGDNEQFF
TRBJ1-2 | TRBV13 | NA | NA | TGTGCCAGCAGCCTCGTGGGAGGGCCCCTGCTTAACTATGGCTACACCTTC | CASSLVGGPLLNYGYTF
TRBJ2-5 | TRBV3-1/TRBV3-2 | once | TRBD2 | TGTGCCAGCAGCCAAACAAAAGCGGGAGGGTCAGAGACCCAGTACTTC | CASSQTKAGGSETQYF
TRBJ2-1 | TRBV4-2 | NA | NA | TGTGCCAGCAGCCGAGCTCCGGAGGCCTACAATGAGCAGTTCTTC | CASSRAPEAYNEQFF
TRBJ2-7 | TRBV10-3 | NA | NA | TGTGCCATCAAAGTGGGGATAGGTCTCGCGTACGAGCAGTACTTC | CAIKVGIGLAYEQYF
TRBJ2-7 | TRBV28 | few | TRBD2 | TGTGCCAGCAGTTTCTCCGGGACTAGCTACGAGCAGTACTTC | CASSFSGTSYEQYF
TRBJ1-5 | TRBV10-3 | NA | NA | TGTGCCATCAGTCAGTCAGGCCCTGATCAGCCCCAGCATTTT | CAISQSGPDQPQHF
TRBJ2-7 | TRBV7-9 | NA | NA | TGTGCCAGCAGCCTTGGCCGCGAGCAGTACTTC | CASSLGREQYF
TRBJ1-1 | TRBV5-1 | NA | TRBD1 | TGCGCCAGCAGCTCACAGGGGGCACGTTCTGAAGCTTTCTTT | CASSSQGARSEAFF
TRBJ2-3 | TRBV7-3 | NA | NA | TGTGCCAGCAGGAACGGCACAGATACGCAGTATTTT | CASRNGTDTQYF
TRBJ1-4 | TRBV7-8 | few | NA | TGTGCCAGCAGGAGGGGGTCGACTAATGAAAAACTGTTTTTT | CASRRGSTNEKLFF
TRBJ2-3 | TRBV24-1 | NA | NA | TGTGCCACCAGTGAATGGGGAGCGACAGATACGCAGTATTTT | CATSEWGATDTQYF
TRBJ1-4 | TRBV5-5 | few | NA | TGTGCCAGCAGCTTGGGAGAGGGACCTAATGAAAAACTGTTTTTT | CASSLGEGPNEKLFF
TRBJ1-5 | TRBV30 | NA | NA | TGTGCCTGGAGTGACGGGCACAATCAGCCCCAGCATTTT | CAWSDGHNQPQHF
TRBJ2-1 | TRBV4-2 | NA | NA | TGTGCCAGCAGCCAAATAAATGAGCAGTTCTTC | CASSQINEQFF
TRBJ1-3 | TRBV6-5 | NA | TRBD1 | TGTGCCAGCAGGGCCACAGGGGGAGGAAACACCATATATTTT | CASRATGGGNTIYF
TRBJ1-2 | TRBV5-1 | NA | TRBD1 | TGCGCCAGCAACTGGGACAGTTCTAACTATGGCTACACCTTC | CASNWDSSNYGYTF
TRBJ2-7 | TRBV21-1 | NA | NA | TGTGCCAGCAGCAAAGTCAATCCCCGGGACCAACTAGATTACGAGCAGTACTTC | CASSKVNPRDQLDYEQYF
TRBJ2-3 | TRBV7-9 | NA | NA | TGTGCCAGCAGCTTAGGGCAGTACACAGATACGCAGTATTTT | CASSLGQYTDTQYF
TRBJ2-3 | TRBV11-3 | NA | TRBD1 | TGTGCCAGCAGCGAGCGGACAGGGACAGATACGCAGTATTTT | CASSERTGTDTQYF
TRBJ1-2 | TRBV5-1 | NA | NA | TGCGCCAGCCGATCAGCTTTGGAAAACTATGGCTACACCTTC | CASRSALENYGYTF
TRBJ2-7 | TRBV7-2 | NA | TRBD2 | TGTGCCAGCAGCTTCGGGACTAGCGGGACGGTCTATGACTTC | CASSFGTSGTVYDF
TRBJ2-2 | TRBV14 | few | NA | TGTGCCAGCAGCCAAGCGGGCACCGGGGAGCTGTTTTTT | CASSQAGTGELFF
TRBJ1-6 | TRBV30 | NA | NA | TGTGCCTGGAGACAGGCGGCAAATTCACCCCTCCACTTT | CAWRQAANSPLHF
TRBJ2-5 | TRBV6-5 | NA | TRBD2 | TGTGCCAGCAACGGACTAGCGGGCCAAGAGACCCAGTACTTC | CASNGLAGQETQYF
TRBJ2-3 | TRBV5-4 | once | TRBD1 | TGTGCCAGCAGCTTGGCGGGGACAGGCGGGGTGGATACGCAGTATTTT | CASSLAGTGGVDTQYF
TRBJ2-3 | TRBV28 | NA | NA | TGTGCCAGCACCGCACCGGGGGGCCCCTGGGGGACAGATACGCAGTATTTT | CASTAPGGPWGTDTQYF
TRBJ1-6 | TRBV5-1 | NA | TRBD1 | TGCGCCAGCAGCTTGGAGGGGGCTAATAATTCACCCCTCCACTTT | CASSLEGANNSPLHF